Below, 18 T cell receptor beta chains from the same sample are listed, as sequenced in a study of Ad26.COV2.S vaccination and SARS-CoV-2 variants. Generated by immunoSEQ multiplex PCR, the TCRdb table keeps only in-frame clones and is missing some. The sample carries about 400,000 clones, around nine tenths recorded once. The treatment: roughly 19 received Ad26.COV2.S at low or high dose, single or two shots; about 5 received placebo; per-sample allocation not given. Samples analyzed were those drawn on day 63 after the first vaccine or placebo injection. The sequenced sample was peripheral blood, obtained in a trial of Ad26.COV2.S vaccine versus placebo. These TCRs come from a person aged 18-65 years who received the Ad26.COV2.S COVID-19 vaccine or a placebo.

The chain is built from TRBV3-1 (or the pseudogene TRBV3-2) and TRBJ2-1; D tentatively fits TRBD1 or TRBD2 (5 bases each). Per germline, CDR1 LGHDT and CDR2 YNNKEL (reference sequence). The CDR3 sequence is 15 residues long. Trimming removed 4 bases at V and 4 bases at J, with 14 bases between. The CDR3 region is CASSPGSGSYNEQFF. The DNA of the CDR3 is TGTGCCAGCAGCCCAGGGAGCGGTTCTTACAATGAGCAGTTCTTC.

The table lists this clone with a count of one. The chain has TRBV9 and TRBJ2-7; 7 nucleotides line up with TRBD1. Trimming cost V 4 bases and J 7 bases; bases outside gene matches: 8. In germline, CDR1 is SGDLS, CDR2 YYNGEE. This CDR3 comprises 13 residues. The CDR3 coding sequence is TGTGCCAGCAGCACCGGACAGGTGGGAGAGCAGTACTTC. Translating it yields CASSTGQVGEQYF.

CDR3 nucleotide sequence: TGTGCCAGCAGCCAAGGTCTCCAGGGGGCGAATGGCTACACCTTC. Protein: CASSQGLQGANGYTF. The chain links TRBV3-1 (or the pseudogene TRBV3-2) to TRBJ1-2, with 8 positions matching TRBD1. The V and J ends lost 1 base and 6 bases, in that order; junction bases with no gene match: 7. Germline V gene sequence: CDR1 LGHDT, CDR2 YNNKEL (reference sequence). This CDR3 has 15 amino acids.

The chain employs TRBV5-6 and TRBJ2-1; 10 bases match TRBD2. The germline V gene encodes CDR1 SGHDT and CDR2 YYEEEE. Trimming cost V 9 bases and J 8 bases; bases outside gene matches: 11. This CDR3 has 14 residues. CDR3 sequence: CATRAGGPWDEQFF. In nucleotides, the CDR3 is TGTGCCACCAGAGCGGGGGGGCCGTGGGATGAGCAGTTCTTC.

The rearrangement uses TRBV28 and TRBJ2-1; D ambiguous. CDR3 length equals 13 residues. The V end was cut by 5 bases, the J end by 6 bases, with 11 bases between. Looked up from germline, CDR1 is MDHEN and CDR2 is SYDVKM. The CDR3 loop reads CASSLYRLNEQFF. CDR3 DNA: TGTGCCAGCAGTCTTTACCGACTCAATGAGCAGTTCTTC.

V is TRBV11-2 and J is TRBJ2-1, with 8 bases lining up with TRBD2. The CDR3 runs to 16 residues. Germline lookup yields CDR1 SGHAT and CDR2 FQNNGV. Trimming took 4 bases from V and 2 from J; bases not matched to a gene: 7. CDR3 bases: TGTGCCAGCAGCTCCCCTACTAGCGGCACCTACAATGAGCAGTTCTTC. The encoded protein is CASSSPTSGTYNEQFF.

The chain has TRBV6-6 and TRBJ1-6; D remains ambiguous. CDR1 and CDR2 from the germline V gene are MNHNY and SVGAGI (reference sequence). This CDR3 has 13 amino acids. V lost 2 bases and J 11 bases, leaving 10 bases between the germline ends. Here the CDR3 DNA reads TGTGCCAGCAGTTACGGTCCGGGGACACCCCTCCACTTT. The encoded protein is CASSYGPGTPLHF.

The chain couples TRBV5-4 to TRBJ2-5, with D possibly being TRBD2 (7 bases). V lost 4 bases to trimming and J lost 6 bases, with 13 bases between them. The CDR3 spans 13 residues. Germline V gene data show CDR1 as SGHNT and CDR2 as YYREEE (reference sequence). The CDR3 protein is CASSGGGRQTQYF. The CDR3 nucleotides are TGTGCCAGCAGCGGGGGGGGCCGTCAGACCCAGTACTTC.

The chain carries TRBV4-2 and TRBJ2-2; the D gene is possibly TRBD2 (6 bases). Trimming removed 6 bases from V and 3 bases from J, with 14 bases in between. The CDR3 spans 15 residues. CDR1 and CDR2 from the germline V gene are LGHNA and YNFKEQ. The CDR3 loop reads CASSDSGRDTGELFF. CDR3 nucleotide sequence: TGTGCCAGCAGTGACAGCGGGCGCGACACCGGGGAGCTGTTTTTT.

V and J are TRBV5-4 and TRBJ2-5; TRBD2 matches at 7 bases. V was pared by 4 bases and J by 1 base, with 4 bases of the junction left unmatched. This CDR3 region has 14 residues. CDR1 and CDR2 from the germline V gene are SGHNT and YYREEE (reference sequence). CDR3 region: CASSTASGQETQYF. The CDR3 nucleotides read TGTGCCAGCAGCACCGCTAGCGGCCAAGAGACCCAGTACTTC.

This chain uses TRBV5-1 with TRBJ1-1; TRBD1 agrees at 7 bases. The CDR3 consists of 15 residues. V lost 6 bases and J lost 1; bases outside the gene matches: 9. Germline CDR1 is SGHRS and CDR2 is YFSETQ. The CDR3 DNA sequence: TGCGCCAGCATCAACAGGGGAGTGGGGAACACTGAAGCTTTCTTT. Protein: CASINRGVGNTEAFF.

The rearrangement links TRBV2 to TRBJ2-4, with D perhaps TRBD2 (6 bases). Germline CDR1 SNHLY, CDR2 FYNNEI. With 2 bases removed from V and 8 bases from J, the gap between germline ends came to 16 bases. This CDR3 has 15 amino acids. CDR3 in amino acids: CASSEKSEGWDIQYF. CDR3 sequence (DNA): TGTGCCAGCAGTGAAAAGTCGGAGGGTTGGGACATTCAGTACTTC.

The CDR3 region has the DNA TGCAGCGTTGGCGGGGAAAATTATAGCAATCAGCCCCAGCATTTT. Its translation is CSVGGENYSNQPQHF. The chain links TRBV29-1 to TRBJ1-5; no firm D call. V was pared by 4 bases and J by 0 bases, with 13 bases between. The CDR3 is 15 residues long. The V gene's germline CDR1 is SQVTM and CDR2 ANQGSEA.

The chain employs TRBV7-9 and TRBJ2-7; D ambiguous. CDR3 size: 15 residues. The germline V gene encodes CDR1 SEHNR and CDR2 FQNEAQ (reference sequence). The germline V and J ends were trimmed by 2 bases and 6 bases, with 17 bases remaining between them. Here the CDR3 reads CASSLLSAGFGEQYF. The CDR3 nucleotides read TGTGCCAGCAGCTTATTGAGCGCTGGGTTCGGCGAGCAGTACTTC.

The rearrangement uses TRBV4-3 and TRBJ2-5; D unclear. The CDR3 is made up of 20 amino acids. Trimming cost V 1 base and J 2 bases, with 26 bases left between them. Per the germline V gene, CDR1 is LGHNA and CDR2 is YSLEER. The CDR3 nucleotides are TGCGCCAGCAGCCAAGGGGGAAGGCACGTATTCTTCGGTCCACAAGAGACCCAGTACTTC. It encodes CASSQGGRHVFFGPQETQYF.

The chain employs TRBV3-1 (or the pseudogene TRBV3-2) and TRBJ2-2; 9 bases fit TRBD2. The CDR3 sequence is 16 residues long. Germline CDR1 reads LGHDT; CDR2 reads YNNKEL (reference sequence). Germline trimming cut 0 bases from V and 6 bases from J; bases unmatched to any gene: 5. The CDR3 spells CASSQEAGGPSGELFF. CDR3 bases: TGTGCCAGCAGCCAAGAAGCGGGGGGTCCGTCCGGGGAGCTGTTTTTT.

This rearrangement joins TRBV5-1 to TRBJ1-6, with no clear D. The V end was cut by 7 bases, the J end by 8 bases, with 16 bases between. The CDR3 runs to 14 residues. The V gene's germline CDR1 is SGHRS and CDR2 YFSETQ. CDR3 protein: CASRPREGDSPLHF. CDR3 nucleotides: TGCGCCAGCCGCCCGAGGGAGGGTGATTCACCCCTCCACTTT. The full variable domain, in which reference TRBV5-1 and TRBJ1-6 provide the parts outside the CDR3, is KAGVTQTPRYLIKTRGQQVTLSCSPISGHRSVSWYQQTPGQGLQFLFEYFSETQRNKGNFPGRFSGRQFSNSRSEMNVSTLELGDSALYLCASRPREGDSPLHFGNGTRLTVT.

The rearrangement links TRBV4-1 to TRBJ2-3; possible D gene TRBD1, 6 bases. The CDR3 consists of 16 residues. Germline lookup yields CDR1 MGHRA and CDR2 YSYEKL. Trimming took off 1 base at V and 2 bases at J, with 13 bases between the two ends. In nucleotides, the CDR3 is TGCGCCAGCAGCCAAGGAGGCAGGGGCTTCACAGATACGCAGTATTTT. Amino acids: CASSQGGRGFTDTQYF.